Below are 7 T cell receptor beta chains sequenced from a single sample in a study of blood T cells in healthy people across ages. Together with a sample-barcoded 5' primer, a J-beta primer mix was included in a second PCR lasting 7 to 11 cycles. From the 5' RACE reads, TCRdb called clonotypes with MiXCR, one entry per CDR3 protein. In the table there are around 650,000 distinct CDR3 sequences, around 32% of which are singletons. The sample comprised blood. Receptors were obtained from an elderly woman in good health.

The chain is built from TRBV6-6 and TRBJ2-4; D possibly matches TRBD1 or TRBD2 (5 bases each). The J call is in doubt because the DNA end fits TRBJ2-5 better. This CDR3 is built from 15 residues. CDR1 MNHNY and CDR2 SVGAGI come from the germline V gene (reference sequence). CDR3 loop: CASSPTWGLRETQYF. As DNA, the CDR3 is TGTGCCAGCAGCCCCACATGGGGGTTGCGAGAGACCCAGTACTTC.

In this sample, this clonotype turned up many times. V gene TRBV7-3 combines with J gene TRBJ1-2, with TRBD1 identical over 7 bases. The V and J ends lost 7 bases and 5 bases, in that order; junction bases with no gene match: 7. CDR1 and CDR2 (germline): SGHTA, FQGTGA. This CDR3 has 13 amino acids. The CDR3 sequence: CASKGGPEYGYTF. CDR3 bases: TGTGCCAGCAAAGGGGGCCCAGAGTATGGCTACACCTTC. The full variable domain, its missing parts supplied by reference TRBV7-3 and TRBJ1-2, is GAGVSQTPSNKVTEKGKYVELRCDPISGHTALYWYRQSLGQGPEFLIYFQGTGAADDSGLPNDRFFAVRPEGSVSTLKIQRTERGDSAVYLCASKGGPEYGYTFGSGTRLTVV.

There are many counts of this clonotype. The J gene is TRBJ1-5, the V gene TRBV12-3 or TRBV12-4; 7 bases fit TRBD1. With V trimmed by 7 bases and J by 4 bases, 4 bases remained unmatched. The CDR3 length is 13 residues. CDR3 DNA sequence: TGTGCCAGCACTAACAGGGGTAATCAGCCCCAGCATTTT. Protein: CASTNRGNQPQHF.

This clonotype was seen repeatedly, ten times or more. The chain is built from TRBV5-1 and TRBJ1-1, with D maybe TRBD1 (6 bases). V lost 4 bases to trimming and J lost 5 bases, with 21 bases between them. This CDR3 contains 16 residues. Germline V gives CDR1 SGHRS, CDR2 YFSETQ. This chain's CDR3 is CASSPQQGIRETEAFF. The DNA for the CDR3 is TGCGCCAGCAGCCCACAACAGGGAATAAGAGAAACTGAAGCTTTCTTT.

Details on this clonotype: A much larger clone is a single base away; this may be a read error. This chain uses TRBV5-6 with TRBJ2-1; D might be TRBD1 or TRBD2, each matching 5 bases. The CDR3 loop spans 15 amino acids. The V end was cut by 10 bases, the J end by 2 bases, with 19 bases between. Germline assignment: CDR1 SGHDT and CDR2 YYEEEE. The CDR3 reads CACTQWGSAYNEQFF. The CDR3 coding sequence is TGTGCCTGCACGCAGTGGGGGTCTGCCTACAATGAGCAGTTCTTC.

This clonotype was seen a few times. The rearrangement uses TRBV9 and TRBJ2-1; perhaps D is TRBD1 or TRBD2 (5 bases each). The J call may be in error: the DNA end matches TRBJ2-7 better. Looked up from germline, CDR1 is SGDLS and CDR2 is YYNGEE. This CDR3 has 16 residues. The CDR3 protein is CASSVALGEPYNEQYF. CDR3 coding DNA: TGTGCCAGCAGCGTAGCATTGGGGGAGCCCTACAATGAGCAGTACTTC.

This clonotype was recorded many times. This sequence joins TRBV5-1 and TRBJ2-3, with 9 bases matching TRBD1. The CDR3 has 15 amino acids. Per germline, CDR1 SGHRS and CDR2 YFSETQ. V lost 5 bases to trimming and J lost 3 bases; unmatched junction nucleotides: 7. CDR3 sequence: CASSYKGQGTDTQYF. CDR3 in DNA: TGCGCCAGCAGTTATAAAGGACAGGGGACAGATACGCAGTATTTT.